This entry describes one TCR beta chain. This CDR3 has 14 residues. CDR1 and CDR2 (germline): SGHVS, FQNEAQ. V dropped 4 bases and J dropped 7; count of bases not matched to a gene: 7. The data originate from a study of cytomegalovirus exposure and HLA in healthy donors. PCR was performed using 60 Vbeta and 13 Jbeta primers. TCRdb's copy holds only in-frame clones and misses some; the assay was immunoSEQ multiplex PCR. The top ten clones hold 6% to 8% of a sample with about 110,000 clones, around 85% of them seen once. The sequenced material came from PBMCs. The chain employs TRBV7-8 and TRBJ2-5; 9 nucleotides agree with TRBD2. The receptor's source is a man younger than 45 in good health and CMV-seropositive. Written as DNA, the CDR3 is TGTGCCAGCAGCTCCGTTAGCGGGGGCGCGACCCAGTACTTC. Translating gives CASSSVSGGATQYF.